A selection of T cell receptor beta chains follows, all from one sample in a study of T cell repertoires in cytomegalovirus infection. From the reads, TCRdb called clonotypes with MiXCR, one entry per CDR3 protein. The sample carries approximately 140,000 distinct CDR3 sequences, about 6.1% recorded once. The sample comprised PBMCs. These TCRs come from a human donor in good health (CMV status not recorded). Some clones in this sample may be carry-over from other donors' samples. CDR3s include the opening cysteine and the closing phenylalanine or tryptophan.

CASRRSNANYGYTF,TRBV28,TRBJ1-2
CASSWRTSGNNEQFF,TRBV5-1,TRBJ2-1
CASSFSRSYNEQFF,TRBV7-2,TRBJ2-1
CSARDVSPLHF,TRBV20-1,TRBJ1-6
CASSRQEYNEKLFF,TRBV7-9,TRBJ1-4
CASSPRAQNTGELFF,TRBV12-3/TRBV12-4,TRBJ2-2
CASSQENTLREQYF,TRBV4-1,TRBJ2-7
CASSWDSFEQFF,TRBV5-4,TRBJ2-1
CASSLTPGLGNTIYF,TRBV7-2,TRBJ1-3
CASSIRTVSTDTQYF,TRBV28,TRBJ2-3
CASSGGLAGGNEQFF,TRBV7-3,TRBJ2-1
CASSRGQASEQYF,TRBV7-3,TRBJ2-7
CASSYPGQETQYF,TRBV6-5,TRBJ2-5
CASGWDSSYEQYF,TRBV12-5,TRBJ2-7
CAISDPLGLAGRQFF,TRBV10-3,TRBJ2-1
CASSLSGGRGETQYF,TRBV7-2,TRBJ2-5
CASSQDRLATGELFF,TRBV4-2,TRBJ2-2
CASSYASQDTQYF,TRBV5-5,TRBJ2-3
CASSFYLGENTEAFF,TRBV7-9,TRBJ1-1
CASSSDRRAVYGYTF,TRBV28,TRBJ1-2
CASSQAGQDTQYF,TRBV5-5,TRBJ2-3
CASSLDRGQSNQPQHF,TRBV14,TRBJ1-5
CASTPGVSNQPQHF,TRBV2,TRBJ1-5
CAISEYRGNYNEQFF,TRBV10-3,TRBJ2-1
CASRGNYEAFF,TRBV19,TRBJ1-1
CASSFDPPPDTQYF,TRBV7-9,TRBJ2-3
CSAATGPTGNTIYF,TRBV20-1,TRBJ1-3
CASSDSSWDSRFSGNTIYF,TRBV6-4,TRBJ1-3
CSARSIPTPGQGLNYEQYF,TRBV20-1,TRBJ2-7
CAAGRTSGPRRGTDTQYF,TRBV6-2/TRBV6-3,TRBJ2-3
CASRESGQPNTEAFF,TRBV11-2,TRBJ1-1
CSRMGDSQETQYF,TRBV29-1,TRBJ2-5
CATSSRGQSSYNSPLHF,TRBV15,TRBJ1-6
CASSREGQVYNEQFF,TRBV7-9,TRBJ2-1
CASRTGQSNEKLFF,TRBV7-9,TRBJ1-4
CASSEGSEWETQYF,TRBV2,TRBJ2-5
CASTLAGADTQYF,TRBV5-5,TRBJ2-3
CASSLGGTSYEQYF,TRBV7-3,TRBJ2-7
CASSIGTRSTDTQYF,TRBV19,TRBJ2-3
CASSYSTGLNTEAFF,TRBV6-6,TRBJ1-1
CASSSPGGGGHTEQFF,TRBV9,TRBJ2-1
CASSQGLFSYNSPLHF,TRBV7-9,TRBJ1-6
CASSNRGRDTQYF,TRBV5-1,TRBJ2-3
CASSYQADYQPQHF,TRBV6-6,TRBJ1-5
CASSLGTGSGELFF,TRBV11-3,TRBJ2-2
CASSAGLPPGNEQFF,TRBV6-2/TRBV6-3,TRBJ2-1
CASSQELTDTQYF,TRBV4-2,TRBJ2-3
CASNIRDAAFF,TRBV19,TRBJ1-1
CASSVLAGAPTDTQYF,TRBV7-2,TRBJ2-3
CASSTRTGGSFPTQYF,TRBV5-3,TRBJ2-5
CASRTRDTGELFF,TRBV2,TRBJ2-2
CASSVADGYEQYF,TRBV2,TRBJ2-7
CASVDLQRAKNIQYF,TRBV6-8,TRBJ2-4
CASSARVDDSLASGANVLTF,TRBV7-2,TRBJ2-6
CASRSSGGGPNEQFF,TRBV6-2/TRBV6-3,TRBJ2-1